The clone carrying this T cell receptor beta chain was counted at least ten times. In building TCR beta libraries, iRepertoire HTBI primers were used together with Arm-PCR of CDR3 regions. TCRdb reprocessed the multiplex PCR reads via MiXCR and lists one record per CDR3 protein. The sample shows about 430,000 distinct CDR3 sequences, about 15% of them seen only once. V lost 0 bases and J 0 bases, leaving 8 bases between the germline ends. Germline V gene data show CDR1 as DFQATT and CDR2 as SNEGSKA (reference sequence). This CDR3 has 14 residues. This specimen belongs to a study of regulatory T cells in long-lasting Graves disease. Documented time point: newly diagnosed GD, antithyroid drugs for less than 3 months. Following extraction of RNA from PBMCs, that RNA was used to make the TCR library. Clinicians diagnosed Graves' disease using American Thyroid Association guidelines. The same sample was also studied in work on T cells in Graves' hyperthyroidism and ophthalmopathy.

Specimen: peripheral blood mononuclear cells (PBMCs), collected at new diagnosis, from a patient treated with antithyroid drugs. This chain uses TRBV20-1 with TRBJ2-5; D uncertain. This sequence originates from a woman in her thirties or forties with Graves disease. As DNA, the CDR3 is TGCAGTGCTAGAGATTCTTTGAACCAAGAGACCCAGTACTTC. Translating it yields CSARDSLNQETQYF.